One sample yielded the 25 T cell receptor beta chains listed below, sequenced in a study of CD8+CD57+ T cells in acquired aplastic anemia. Researchers used genomic DNA as the template to profile TCR beta VDJ and CDR3. MiXCR, run by TCRdb on the reads, gives a single entry per CDR3 protein. The sample lists 130,000 or so distinct CDR3 sequences, more than 35% occurring once. The sample consisted of sorted CD4+, CD8+, or CD8+CD57+ T cells (not recorded which) from PBMCs. These receptors were collected from a human donor in good health, serving as a control.

This clonotype was counted between two and nine times. The chain employs TRBV29-1 and TRBJ2-3, with 9 bases fitting TRBD1. This CDR3 comprises 14 residues. Germline CDR1 is SQVTM and CDR2 is ANQGSEA. V dropped 6 bases and J dropped 0; count of bases not matched to a gene: 4. CDR3 amino acids: CSVEQGASTDTQYF. DNA for the CDR3: TGCAGCGTCGAACAGGGGGCGAGCACAGATACGCAGTATTTT.

This clonotype showed up many times. The V and J genes are TRBV6-1 and TRBJ1-2; weak D call: TRBD1 (5 bases). The CDR3 runs to 16 residues. Germline V lookup: CDR1 MNHNS, CDR2 SASEGT. Deletions cut 6 bases from V and 4 bases from J, with 21 bases between. DNA for the CDR3: TGTGCCAGCAGCTTCATGGGACGGGGTACAGGCTATGGCTACACCTTC. It specifies CASSFMGRGTGYGYTF.

Concerning this clonotype itself: Its ends do not fully match the called genes, so a read error is possible. CDR3 in amino acids: CASSFEGGTQYF. CDR3 nucleotide sequence: TGTGCTAGCAGCTTCGAGGGAGGTACGCAGTATTTT. The chain has TRBV7-7 and TRBJ2-3, with D perhaps TRBD2 (6 bases). Germline-derived CDR1 and CDR2 are SSHAT and FNYEAQ (reference sequence). The CDR3 totals 12 residues.

This clonotype occurred many times. The CDR3 DNA sequence: TGCGCCAGCAGCTACGGAGAGGGTGCTTATGGCTACACCTTC. Its translation: CASSYGEGAYGYTF. This sequence joins TRBV5-1 and TRBJ1-2; D is undetermined. The CDR3 has 14 residues. V was shortened by 3 bases and J by 5 bases, with 14 bases between the two germline ends. Germline V gene data show CDR1 as SGHRS and CDR2 as YFSETQ. The entire variable domain, with the rest obtained from reference TRBV5-1 and TRBJ1-2, is as follows: KAGVTQTPRYLIKTRGQQVTLSCSPISGHRSVSWYQQTPGQGLQFLFEYFSETQRNKGNFPGRFSGRQFSNSRSEMNVSTLELGDSALYLCASSYGEGAYGYTFGSGTRLTVV.

The chain combines TRBV12-3 or TRBV12-4 with TRBJ1-6; possible D gene TRBD1, 5 bases. CDR3 length: 18 amino acids. V gave up 6 bases and J gave up 4 bases, with 22 bases separating them. CDR3 coding DNA: TGTGCCAGCAGCTCTTCACAAGGTCAGCAGGGATATAATTCACCCCTCCACTTT. It codes for CASSSSQGQQGYNSPLHF.

In this sample, this clonotype turned up once. This chain uses TRBV2 with TRBJ2-5; D is unresolved. The length of the CDR3 is 15 residues. Germline V gives CDR1 SNHLY, CDR2 FYNNEI. Trimming cost V 3 bases and J 1 base, with 12 bases left between them. CDR3 protein: CASSDSVGSQETQYF. The CDR3 region has the DNA TGTGCCAGCAGTGATAGTGTAGGGTCCCAAGAGACCCAGTACTTC. The complete variable domain, with remaining parts taken from reference TRBV2 and TRBJ2-5, reads EPEVTQTPSHQVTQMGQEVILRCVPISNHLYFYWYRQILGQKVEFLVSFYNNEISEKSEIFDDQFSVERPDGSNFTLKIRSTKLEDSAMYFCASSDSVGSQETQYFGPGTRLLVL.

The chain combines TRBV10-3 with TRBJ1-4, with D tentatively TRBD1 (5 bases). Deletions cut 3 bases from V and 8 bases from J, with 13 bases between. The CDR3 covers 14 residues. Germline CDR1 reads ENHRY; CDR2 reads SYGVKD. The CDR3 DNA is TGTGCCATCAGTGAAGTGGGGGGTCGAGAAAAACTGTTTTTT. Its protein is CAISEVGGREKLFF.

In this sample, this clonotype turned up many times. The CDR3 sequence: CASSVGTQYF. CDR3 DNA sequence: TGTGCCAGCAGTGTGGGGACCCAGTACTTC. This chain joins TRBV2 and TRBJ2-5, with D uncertain. The CDR3 spans 10 residues. Germline V gene data show CDR1 as SNHLY and CDR2 as FYNNEI. V was clipped by 4 bases and J by 7 bases, with 4 bases between them.

This clonotype has a single count. The V and J genes are TRBV9 and TRBJ2-7, with 10 bases identical to TRBD2. The CDR3 consists of 13 residues. Germline-derived CDR1 and CDR2 are SGDLS and YYNGEE. With 4 bases clipped from V and 5 bases from J, the junction kept 3 bases outside the gene matches. The CDR3 nucleotides are TGTGCCAGCAGCTCCGGACTAGCGGACGAGCAGTACTTC. Amino acids: CASSSGLADEQYF.

This clonotype appeared many times. The V and J genes are TRBV30 and TRBJ1-5; D is undetermined. CDR3 size: 12 residues. The V gene lost 0 bases and the J gene lost 4 bases, with 4 bases spanning the gap. The germline CDR1 and CDR2 sequences are GTSNPN and SVGIG (reference sequence). CDR3 loop: CAWSVGNQPQHF. The CDR3 coding sequence is TGTGCCTGGAGTGTAGGTAATCAGCCCCAGCATTTT.

The rearrangement uses TRBV18 and TRBJ1-1; a possible D gene is TRBD1 (5 bases). Germline V CDR1 and CDR2: KGHSH, LQKENI. There are 15 residues in the CDR3. V lost 0 bases and J 0 bases, leaving 8 bases between the germline ends. The CDR3 nucleotides are TGTGCCAGCTCACCACCGGAGGGGTTGAACACTGAAGCTTTCTTT. Its protein product is CASSPPEGLNTEAFF.

This clonotype was seen at least ten times. This sequence joins TRBV3-1 and TRBJ1-2; no clear D gene. V lost 0 bases, J lost 4 bases, and 6 bases lay in between. There are 13 residues in the CDR3. CDR1 LGHDT and CDR2 YNNKEL come from the germline V gene (reference sequence). CDR3 DNA: TGTGCCAGCAGCCAAGACCCCCGCTATGGCTACACCTTC. Protein product: CASSQDPRYGYTF. The full variable domain, in which reference TRBV3-1 and TRBJ1-2 provide the parts outside the CDR3, is DTAVSQTPKYLVTQMGNDKSIKCEQNLGHDTMYWYKQDSKKFLKIMFSYNNKELIINETVPNRFSPKSPDKAHLNLHINSLELGDSAVYFCASSQDPRYGYTFGSGTRLTVV.

This clonotype was seen once. The J gene is TRBJ1-2, the V gene TRBV6-1; 7 bases are a match to TRBD1. Germline values: CDR1 MNHNS, CDR2 SASEGT. Trimming took 6 bases from V and 4 from J; bases not matched to a gene: 11. CDR3 length: 15 residues. The DNA of the CDR3 is TGTGCCAGCAGCACCGTGCCGGGACAGAGCTATGGCTACACCTTC. It encodes CASSTVPGQSYGYTF.

This clonotype has ten or more counts. The V gene is TRBV11-2, the J gene TRBJ2-7, with 8 bases fitting TRBD2. With V trimmed by 1 base and J by 0 bases, 14 bases remained unmatched. The CDR3 is 19 amino acids. Germline loops: CDR1 SGHAT, CDR2 FQNNGV. The CDR3 region is CASSLVGIAGRQSSYEQYF. As DNA, the CDR3 is TGTGCCAGCAGCTTAGTTGGGATAGCGGGGAGACAGAGCTCCTACGAGCAGTACTTC.

Here the CDR3 DNA reads TGTGCCAGCAGTTTATTTACTACCTACGAGCAGTACTTC. This translates into CASSLFTTYEQYF. The chain joins TRBV6-5 to TRBJ2-7; D gene ambiguous. V was pared by 4 bases and J by 2 bases, with 9 bases between. Germline V gene sequence: CDR1 MNHEY, CDR2 SVGAGI. The CDR3 has 13 residues.

This clonotype showed up many times. This chain joins TRBV20-1 and TRBJ1-2; TRBD1 might be the D (5 bases). The germline V and J ends were trimmed by 8 bases and 3 bases, with 16 bases remaining between them. The CDR3 runs 13 residues. Germline-derived CDR1 and CDR2 are DFQATT and SNEGSKA (reference sequence). CDR3 bases: TGCAGTCCACAGGCAATCACAGACTATGGCTACACCTTC. It translates to CSPQAITDYGYTF.

The V gene is TRBV2, the J gene TRBJ2-7; D unresolved. CDR1 SNHLY and CDR2 FYNNEI come from the germline V gene. V lost 3 bases and J lost 3, with 9 bases in between. There are 13 residues in the CDR3. The CDR3 is CASSEAAYYEQYF. CDR3 bases: TGTGCCAGCAGTGAGGCAGCTTACTACGAGCAGTACTTC.

This clonotype was detected only a few times. This chain links TRBV11-1 with TRBJ2-7, with 16 bases lining up with TRBD2. The CDR3 has 19 amino acids. J gave up 0 bases and V 5 bases, and 10 bases lay outside the gene matches. CDR1 is SGHAT and CDR2 is FQDESV in the germline V gene (reference sequence). The CDR3, as DNA: TGTGCCAGCAGCCTAACCGGGACTAGCGGGAGGGCCGGCTCCTACGAGCAGTACTTC. Protein product: CASSLTGTSGRAGSYEQYF.

This clonotype came up many times. V gene TRBV20-1 combines with J gene TRBJ2-5; 8 bases agree with TRBD2. Germline CDR1 reads DFQATT; CDR2 reads SNEGSKA (reference sequence). The V gene end was trimmed by 2 bases and the J gene end by 9 bases; junction bases not matched to a gene: 11. This CDR3 has 14 amino acids. CDR3 region: CSARHRGGGLAQYF. The CDR3 DNA follows: TGCAGTGCTAGACACCGGGGGGGGGGTTTGGCCCAGTACTTC.

The chain employs TRBV2 and TRBJ2-7; D ambiguous. This CDR3 contains 11 residues. CDR1 is SNHLY, CDR2 FYNNEI, per germline. Trimming shortened V by 0 bases and J by 6 bases, and 3 bases separated the two germline ends. This chain's CDR3 is CASSEAREQYF. DNA of the CDR3: TGTGCCAGCAGTGAAGCGCGCGAGCAGTACTTC.

This clonotype has just a few counts. This sequence joins TRBV2 and TRBJ1-3; 8 bases line up with TRBD1. Germline V gene data show CDR1 as SNHLY and CDR2 as FYNNEI. CDR3 length: 13 residues. Trimming at V came to 5 bases and at J to 8 bases, leaving 5 bases not matched to a gene. The CDR3 loop is CASSPGGSDTIYF. CDR3 in DNA: TGTGCCAGCAGTCCAGGGGGCAGTGACACCATATATTTT.

V usage is TRBV30 and J usage is TRBJ2-7; D gene uncertain. The germline V gene encodes CDR1 GTSNPN and CDR2 SVGIG (reference sequence). With 3 bases removed from V and 2 bases from J, the gap between germline ends came to 14 bases. This CDR3 comprises 14 residues. Written as DNA, the CDR3 is TGTGCCTGGAGGATATCACTAACCGCCTACGAGCAGTACTTC. Translating gives CAWRISLTAYEQYF.

The gene calls are TRBV7-6 and TRBJ2-3, with unresolved D. Germline CDR1 reads SGHVS; CDR2 reads FNYEAQ. The CDR3 covers 16 residues. The V end lost 1 base, the J end lost 2 bases, and 13 bases lay between the germline ends. This CDR3 is CASSLEVAQYTDTQYF. In DNA, the CDR3 is TGTGCCAGCAGCTTAGAGGTAGCCCAGTACACAGATACGCAGTATTTT.

This clonotype showed up many times. This chain uses TRBV20-1 with TRBJ1-1, with a weak D call TRBD1 (5 bases). The V gene lost 6 bases and the J gene lost 2 bases, with 22 bases spanning the gap. There are 16 residues in the CDR3. In germline, CDR1 is DFQATT, CDR2 SNEGSKA (reference sequence). This chain's CDR3 is CSAIVPPAGLNTEAFF. In DNA form, the CDR3 reads TGCAGTGCCATAGTGCCCCCGGCAGGGCTTAACACTGAAGCTTTCTTT.

This chain joins TRBV7-6 and TRBJ1-1; D not resolved. The germline gives CDR1 SGHVS, CDR2 FNYEAQ. V lost 1 base, J lost 0 bases, and 9 bases lay in between. The length of the CDR3 is 15 residues. CDR3 sequence reads: CASSLGASMNTEAFF. In DNA form, the CDR3 reads TGTGCCAGCAGCTTAGGCGCCAGCATGAACACTGAAGCTTTCTTT.